This TCR beta chain was obtained from a study of preoperative IRX-2 immunotherapy in early breast cancer (dated by TCRdb to about 2019). Library preparation used the immunoSEQ multiplex PCR assay. TCRdb holds this immuneACCESS table with in-frame rearrangements only. Some clones are missing; in checked studies, unresolved V genes explain under half, and the rest has no known cause. The sample yields about 19,000 clones; approximately 86% were counted once. The biggest ten clones account for approximately 1% of the sample. As regards this clone: Its antigen remains unidentified. Within one base of it there is no much larger clone, and no base qualities were kept.

The intended sense of this specimen's treatment or condition label: preoperative locoregional IRX-2 cytokine immunotherapy. The samples were obtained from a phase Ib study that tested preoperative, locoregional IRX-2 cytokine immunotherapy designed to prime immune responses. The donors were early-stage breast cancer patients who were given IRX-2 prior to surgery. The material sequenced was lymph node tissue, taken after IRX-2 immunotherapy. The origin of this receptor is a human donor with breast cancer.

The CDR3 region: CASSPRDSGNTIYF. The DNA sequence is TGTGCCAGCTCACCGCGAGACTCTGGAAACACCATATATTTT. Rearrangement joined TRBV18 to TRBJ1-3, with the D gene too uncertain to name. The CDR3 spans 14 residues, from the cysteine through the phenylalanine. Of the read, only the CDR3 DNA is kept; its 42 bases are in frame from base 1. The germline ends are 6 bases apart after V is trimmed by 3 bases and J by 0 bases. According to the germline V gene, CDR1 reads KGHSH and CDR2 reads LQKENI.